This TCR beta chain was recovered during a study of cytomegalovirus exposure and HLA in healthy donors. Whole-study findings and limits: As was reported, the classifier diagnosed cytomegalovirus status with high specificity and sensitivity.

This PCR relied on a set of 60 Vbeta primers and 13 Jbeta primers. Per the original methods: Later reanalysis found 75 million to 95 million unique TCR beta chains, around 10 million of them shared. Only in-frame clones appear in the TCRdb table, and some are missing; sequencing was by immunoSEQ multiplex PCR. V, J and clone size were drawn from that table, and D and trimming were deduced from the DNA. The repertoire holds around 130,000 clones, with approximately 85% as singletons. Notes on this clone: What it binds is unknown.

Trimming at V came to 0 bases and at J to 6 bases, leaving 5 bases not matched to a gene. The CDR3 totals 14 residues. Germline loops: CDR1 GTSNPN, CDR2 SVGIG (reference sequence). Specimen: PBMCs. The clonotype originates from a woman under 40 in good health and CMV-seropositive. The chain uses TRBV30 and TRBJ2-3, with 8 bases identical to TRBD2. Here the CDR3 reads CAWSVQASGDTQYF. The CDR3 DNA is TGTGCCTGGAGTGTACAAGCTAGCGGGGATACGCAGTATTTT. Complete variable domain (other parts from reference TRBV30 and TRBJ2-3): SQTIHQWPATLVQPVGSPLSLECTVEGTSNPNLYWYRQAAGRGLQLLFYSVGIGQISSEVPQNLSASRPQDRQFILSSKKLLLSDSGFYLCAWSVQASGDTQYFGPGTRLTVL.